One sample yielded the 21 T cell receptor beta chains listed below, sequenced in a study of early T cells in non-severe SARS-CoV-2 infection. A single record per CDR3 protein comes from TCRdb applying MiXCR to the 5' RACE reads. There are 85,000 to 100,000 distinct CDR3 sequences in the sample; around 16% occur only once, and approximately 5.1% lies in the top ten. The source material was whole blood, sampled at baseline. The receptor set was obtained from an adult who was a healthcare worker with PCR-confirmed SARS-CoV-2 infection or an uninfected control (not recorded which).

The table lists this clonotype with a count of one. The chain combines TRBV20-1 with TRBJ2-1; 7 nucleotides align to TRBD2. The CDR3 is made up of 14 amino acids. The germline CDR1 and CDR2 sequences are DFQATT and SNEGSKA (reference sequence). The V segment lost 5 bases and the J segment 0 bases; nucleotides outside the gene matches: 4. The CDR3 protein is CSAPSGASYNEQFF. CDR3 bases: TGCAGTGCTCCAAGCGGGGCCTCCTACAATGAGCAGTTCTTC.

The chain is built from TRBV10-3 and TRBJ1-1; D is unclear. CDR3 length: 13 amino acids. With 11 bases removed from V and 0 bases from J, the gap between germline ends came to 13 bases. Germline CDR1 and CDR2: ENHRY and SYGVKD. CDR3 DNA: TGTGCCGCGCGACAATCCCTGAACACTGAAGCTTTCTTT. Translating it yields CAARQSLNTEAFF.

This clonotype was picked up a small number of times. The chain combines TRBV28 with TRBJ1-1, with D uncertain. The V gene's germline CDR1 is MDHEN and CDR2 SYDVKM. Trimming cost V 5 bases and J 5 bases, with 12 bases left between them. The CDR3 covers 13 residues. Here the CDR3 reads CASSRLRRTEAFF. The CDR3, as DNA: TGTGCCAGCAGTCGCCTTCGACGGACTGAAGCTTTCTTT.

This clonotype was counted many times. This chain links TRBV20-1 with TRBJ2-7, with TRBD2 matching over 8 bases. The CDR3 has 13 residues. Trimming at V came to 6 bases and at J to 0 bases, leaving 4 bases not matched to a gene. CDR1 is DFQATT and CDR2 is SNEGSKA in the germline V gene (reference sequence). Written as DNA, the CDR3 is TGCAGTGCCAACGGACTAGCCTCCTACGAGCAGTACTTC. This sequence encodes CSANGLASYEQYF.

V and J are TRBV6-2 or TRBV6-3 and TRBJ2-3, with no clear D. V was clipped by 8 bases and J by 3 bases, with 15 bases between them. Per the germline V gene, CDR1 is MNHEY and CDR2 is SVGEGT. CDR3 size: 14 residues. CDR3 coding DNA: TGTGCCAGCTGTCGCGACCGCCGAACAGATACGCAGTATTTT. It codes for CASCRDRRTDTQYF.

This clonotype was counted between two and nine times. V usage is TRBV7-8 and J usage is TRBJ2-7; 9 nucleotides match TRBD2. The CDR3 is made up of 18 amino acids. Germline CDR1 reads SGHVS; CDR2 reads FQNEAQ. V was pared by 4 bases and J by 2 bases, with 15 bases of the junction left unmatched. CDR3 nucleotides: TGTGCCAGCAGCTCCGGACTAGCGTTTAGTACCCTTACCTACGAGCAGTACTTC. This translates into CASSSGLAFSTLTYEQYF.

This clonotype occurred many times. The chain uses TRBV7-3 and TRBJ2-3; D unresolved. V dropped 4 bases and J dropped 5 bases, with 7 bases sitting between them. The germline gives CDR1 SGHTA, CDR2 FQGTGA. The CDR3 is made up of 12 amino acids. CDR3 region: CASSSNRDTQYF. In nucleotides, the CDR3 is TGTGCCAGCAGCTCGAACAGAGATACGCAGTATTTT.

This clonotype was seen a few times. V and J are TRBV5-1 and TRBJ2-7; TRBD2 might be the D (5 bases). In germline, CDR1 is SGHRS, CDR2 YFSETQ. The CDR3 contains 14 residues. The germline V and J ends were trimmed by 2 bases and 4 bases, with 13 bases remaining between them. The chain's CDR3 is CASSFRGEGYEQYF. The CDR3 nucleotides are TGCGCCAGCAGCTTTCGGGGAGAAGGGTACGAGCAGTACTTC.

This clonotype was observed a handful of times. This rearrangement joins TRBV6-5 to TRBJ1-4; D gene ambiguous. V lost 0 bases and J lost 8, with 13 bases in between. Per the germline V gene, CDR1 is MNHEY and CDR2 is SVGAGI. The CDR3 sequence is 15 residues long. CDR3 DNA: TGTGCCAGCAGTTACTCACGACCCCTGGGGGAAAAACTGTTTTTT. It encodes CASSYSRPLGEKLFF.

The rearrangement links TRBV7-8 to TRBJ2-7; D may be TRBD1 or TRBD2 (6 bases each). The V and J ends lost 1 base and 2 bases respectively, with 12 bases between them. There are 15 residues in the CDR3. Germline CDR1 is SGHVS and CDR2 is FQNEAQ. CDR3 sequence reads: CASSLGGAVAYEQYF. The CDR3 DNA reads as TGTGCCAGCAGCTTAGGGGGGGCAGTTGCCTACGAGCAGTACTTC.

This clonotype was seen many times. J is TRBJ1-2 and V is TRBV28; 8 bases fit TRBD1. The CDR3 is made up of 12 amino acids. V was pared by 6 bases and J by 5 bases, with 2 bases of the junction left unmatched. Per the germline V gene, CDR1 is MDHEN and CDR2 is SYDVKM. This chain's CDR3 is CASRRTGYGYTF. CDR3 in DNA: TGTGCCAGCAGGCGGACAGGGTATGGCTACACCTTC.

In this sample, this clonotype turned up once. V and J are TRBV15 and TRBJ1-5; the D gene is possibly TRBD1 (5 bases). V lost 2 bases and J lost 3, with 14 bases in between. The CDR3 is 16 amino acids. Germline assignment: CDR1 LNHNV and CDR2 YYDKDF (reference sequence). Here the CDR3 reads CATSRPGILDNQPQHF. CDR3 coding DNA: TGTGCCACCAGCAGACCAGGGATCCTCGACAATCAGCCCCAGCATTTT.

The chain couples TRBV28 to TRBJ2-5, with D unclear. Germline V gives CDR1 MDHEN, CDR2 SYDVKM. The CDR3 contains 13 residues. V lost 6 bases to trimming and J lost 2 bases, with 10 bases between them. The CDR3 protein is CASRPRAQETQYF. CDR3 nucleotides: TGTGCCAGCAGACCCCGTGCTCAAGAGACCCAGTACTTC.

In its sample, this clonotype was seen a few times. This chain links TRBV20-1 with TRBJ2-2; D tentatively reads TRBD1 or TRBD2 (5 bases each). Between the trimmed V and J ends, which lost 5 bases and 5 bases, there was a span of 15 bases. Germline-derived CDR1 and CDR2 are DFQATT and SNEGSKA (reference sequence). The CDR3 contains 14 residues. The chain's CDR3 is CSAEGRLGTGELFF. The CDR3 bases are TGCAGTGCTGAGGGACGACTGGGGACCGGGGAGCTGTTTTTT.

The chain has TRBV6-5 and TRBJ2-1; unclear D gene. The germline V and J ends were trimmed by 6 bases and 4 bases, with 13 bases remaining between them. Germline lookup yields CDR1 MNHEY and CDR2 SVGAGI. The CDR3 covers 14 residues. This CDR3 reads CASSPTHTYNEQFF. DNA of the CDR3: TGTGCCAGCAGCCCAACCCATACGTACAATGAGCAGTTCTTC.

This chain connects TRBV6-1 to TRBJ2-5, with D possibly TRBD1 on 6 matching bases. Germline CDR1 reads MNHNS; CDR2 reads SASEGT. The CDR3 totals 15 residues. Trimming removed 4 bases from V and 3 bases from J, with 15 bases in between. The CDR3 DNA sequence: TGTGCCAGCAGTGGGGGCAGGGGACGCGAAGAGACCCAGTACTTC. Protein product: CASSGGRGREETQYF.

This clonotype was counted a few times. The chain carries TRBV5-6 and TRBJ2-7; tentatively, D is TRBD1 (6 bases). V was pared by 6 bases and J by 3 bases, with 16 bases between. The V gene's germline CDR1 is SGHDT and CDR2 YYEEEE. The CDR3 spans 14 residues. Written as DNA, the CDR3 is TGTGCCAGCAACAGGGCGACAGCTGACTACGAGCAGTACTTC. This codes for CASNRATADYEQYF.

The chain combines TRBV18 with TRBJ2-7; D may correspond to TRBD1 or TRBD2 (5 bases each). Germline CDR1 reads KGHSH; CDR2 reads LQKENI. Trimming pared 4 bases from V and 3 bases from J, leaving 10 bases between. This CDR3 comprises 13 residues. In DNA, the CDR3 is TGTGCCAGCTCACTCGGGACGCACTACGAGCAGTACTTC. It encodes CASSLGTHYEQYF.

On this clonotype: This may be a read error: a much more frequent sequence differs by one nucleotide. The CDR3 DNA sequence: TGTGCCAGCAGTGTGGGGATCGGGGATGAGCGGTTCTTC. It specifies CASSVGIGDERFF. The J gene is TRBJ2-1, the V gene TRBV2; D possibly corresponds to TRBD2 (5 bases). This CDR3 region has 13 residues. CDR1 and CDR2 from the germline V gene are SNHLY and FYNNEI. The entire variable domain, with the rest obtained from reference TRBV2 and TRBJ2-1, is as follows: EPEVTQTPSHQVTQMGQEVILRCVPISNHLYFYWYRQILGQKVEFLVSFYNNEISEKSEIFDDQFSVERPDGSNFTLKIRSTKLEDSAMYFCASSVGIGDERFFGPGTRLTVL.

Only a few counts were recorded for this clonotype. The chain employs TRBV30 and TRBJ2-1; the match to TRBD2 covers 12 bases. The CDR3 has 17 amino acids. The V segment lost 4 bases and the J segment 2 bases; nucleotides outside the gene matches: 9. Germline V gives CDR1 GTSNPN, CDR2 SVGIG (reference sequence). The CDR3 loop reads CAWTLAGGLRTYNEQFF. The DNA for the CDR3 is TGTGCCTGGACTCTAGCGGGAGGGCTGCGAACCTACAATGAGCAGTTCTTC.

This chain links TRBV2 with TRBJ2-2; weak D call: TRBD1 (5 bases). CDR1 and CDR2 (germline): SNHLY, FYNNEI. V shed 7 bases and J shed 0 bases, with 15 bases lying between them. This CDR3 is built from 16 residues. The CDR3 here is CASISVGRANTGELFF. Here the CDR3 DNA reads TGTGCCAGCATATCTGTGGGCAGGGCGAACACCGGGGAGCTGTTTTTT.